The 9 T cell receptor beta chains listed next were all sequenced from one sample in a study of T cells in Graves' hyperthyroidism and ophthalmopathy. RNA transcripts yielded amplified TCR beta CDR3 regions. The HTBI primer set served for first-round RT-PCR of the TCR CDR3. TCRdb reprocessed the multiplex PCR reads with MiXCR, giving one entry per CDR3 protein. The sample holds about 250,000 distinct CDR3 sequences; about 20% are singletons and the top ten take around 65%. The source material was blood. All receptors come from a man aged 30-40 years with Graves' ophthalmopathy.

This clonotype was counted many times. J is TRBJ1-5 and V is TRBV30; D remains unclear. The length of the CDR3 is 13 residues. The germline V gene has CDR1 GTSNPN and CDR2 SVGIG (reference sequence). V lost 2 bases and J lost 5, with 10 bases in between. Here the CDR3 DNA reads TGTGCCTGGAGTCATCGACAACATCAGCCCCAGCATTTT. Protein sequence: CAWSHRQHQPQHF.

The rearrangement uses TRBV4-1 and TRBJ1-2; TRBD1 might be the D (6 bases). CDR3 length: 17 residues. The germline CDR1 and CDR2 sequences are MGHRA and YSYEKL. The germline V and J ends were trimmed by 1 base and 8 bases, with 23 bases remaining between them. The DNA for the CDR3 is TGCGCCAGCAGCCAAGGCCCTGAGGACAGCCATTCTATGGGCTACACCTTC. Its translation is CASSQGPEDSHSMGYTF.

This chain uses TRBV9 with TRBJ1-5; D ambiguous. The CDR3 contains 15 residues. Germline lookup yields CDR1 SGDLS and CDR2 YYNGEE. The V end was cut by 2 bases, the J end by 6 bases, with 15 bases between. CDR3 amino acids: CASSVHGSYLQPQHF. The CDR3 DNA reads as TGTGCCAGCAGCGTTCATGGGAGCTACCTTCAGCCCCAGCATTTT.

This clonotype was counted between two and nine times. The chain combines TRBV7-3 with TRBJ2-1, with 8 bases matching TRBD1. Trimming took 2 bases from V and 4 from J; bases not matched to a gene: 7. This CDR3 spans 16 amino acids. Germline-derived CDR1 and CDR2 are SGHTA and FQGTGA. The CDR3 region has the DNA TGTGCCAGCAGCTTAGCCGGGACAGGAACTTACAATGAGCAGTTCTTC. Encoded protein: CASSLAGTGTYNEQFF. Combining the CDR3 with reference TRBV7-3 and TRBJ2-1 gives the whole variable domain GAGVSQTPSNKVTEKGKYVELRCDPISGHTALYWYRQSLGQGPEFLIYFQGTGAADDSGLPNDRFFAVRPEGSVSTLKIQRTERGDSAVYLCASSLAGTGTYNEQFFGPGTRLTVL.

This clonotype was picked up many times. The chain couples TRBV5-1 to TRBJ1-5; TRBD1 might be the D (5 bases). CDR3 length equals 13 residues. Germline assignment: CDR1 SGHRS and CDR2 YFSETQ. Between the trimmed V and J ends, which lost 5 bases and 4 bases, there was a span of 10 bases. The DNA of the CDR3 is TGCGCCAGCAGTTTGACAGAAAATCAGCCCCAGCATTTT. This codes for CASSLTENQPQHF.

The chain combines TRBV24-1 with TRBJ1-5; TRBD1 agrees at 9 bases. Germline V gene sequence: CDR1 KGHDR, CDR2 SFDVKD. The CDR3 spans 14 residues. J gave up 5 bases and V 7 bases, and 5 bases lay outside the gene matches. Here the CDR3 reads CATRGQGDHQPQHF. The CDR3 nucleotides read TGTGCCACCAGGGGACAGGGTGACCATCAGCCCCAGCATTTT.

A word on this clonotype: Relative to the germline gene, one junction end is altered; a read error may explain this. This chain connects TRBV6-1 to TRBJ1-4, with D possibly TRBD1 on 5 matching bases. The CDR3 extends over 16 amino acids. Germline V gene sequence: CDR1 MNHNS, CDR2 SASEGT. In nucleotides, the CDR3 is TGTGCCAGCAGACACACGGGGCGGCAGACTAATGATAAACTGTTTTTT. It codes for CASRHTGRQTNDKLFF.

This clonotype was counted a few times. V gene TRBV5-5 combines with J gene TRBJ1-1; 8 bases map to TRBD1. CDR3 size: 15 residues. V dropped 4 bases and J dropped 5; count of bases not matched to a gene: 10. Per germline, CDR1 SGHKS and CDR2 YYEKEE (reference sequence). This CDR3 is CASSPYRGAETEAFF. CDR3 coding DNA: TGTGCCAGCAGCCCGTACAGGGGGGCGGAAACTGAAGCTTTCTTT. Full variable domain (rest looked up from reference TRBV5-5 and TRBJ1-1): DAGVTQSPTHLIKTRGQQVTLRCSPISGHKSVSWYQQVLGQGPQFIFQYYEKEERGRGNFPDRFSARQFPNYSSELNVNALLLGDSALYLCASSPYRGAETEAFFGQGTRLTVV.

V usage is TRBV10-3 and J usage is TRBJ2-5; D is tentatively TRBD1 or TRBD2 (6 bases each). Trimming removed 3 bases from V and 4 bases from J, with 9 bases in between. CDR3 length: 13 amino acids. The V gene's germline CDR1 is ENHRY and CDR2 SYGVKD. The CDR3 here is CAISDEGGETQYF. Written as DNA, the CDR3 is TGTGCCATCAGTGATGAGGGGGGAGAGACCCAGTACTTC.